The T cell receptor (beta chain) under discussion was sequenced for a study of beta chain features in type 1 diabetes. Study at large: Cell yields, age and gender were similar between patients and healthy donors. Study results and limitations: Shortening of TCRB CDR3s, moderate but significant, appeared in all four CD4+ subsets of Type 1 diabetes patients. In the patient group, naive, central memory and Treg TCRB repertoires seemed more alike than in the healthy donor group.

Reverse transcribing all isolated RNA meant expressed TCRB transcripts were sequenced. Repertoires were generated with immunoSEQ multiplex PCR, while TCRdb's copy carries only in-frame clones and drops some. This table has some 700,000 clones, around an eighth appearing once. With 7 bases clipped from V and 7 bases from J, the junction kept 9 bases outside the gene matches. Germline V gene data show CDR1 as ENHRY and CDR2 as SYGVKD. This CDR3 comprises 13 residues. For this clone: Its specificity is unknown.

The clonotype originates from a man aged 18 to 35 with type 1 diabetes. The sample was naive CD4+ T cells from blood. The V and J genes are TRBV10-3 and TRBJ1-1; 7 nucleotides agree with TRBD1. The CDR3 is CAITRDREGEAFF. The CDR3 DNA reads TGTGCCATCACCCGAGACAGGGAAGGTGAAGCTTTCTTT.